Following are 11 T cell receptor beta chains from one sample sequenced in a study of T cells in Graves' hyperthyroidism and ophthalmopathy. TCR beta CDR3 regions were amplified from RNA. Primed by the HTBI set, a first-round RT-PCR was run on the TCR CDR3. MiXCR was run by TCRdb on the multiplex PCR reads, yielding one entry per CDR3 protein. The sample lists about 480,000 distinct CDR3 sequences, approximately 14% occurring once. Sequencing input: blood. All receptors derive from a young woman with Graves' hyperthyroidism.

This clonotype occurred many times. The V gene is TRBV20-1, the J gene TRBJ1-3, with 7 nucleotides matching TRBD1. Germline lookup yields CDR1 DFQATT and CDR2 SNEGSKA (reference sequence). The length of the CDR3 is 16 residues. Trimming removed 6 bases from V and 0 bases from J; junction bases left unmatched: 11. CDR3 amino acids: CSAPGTGEHSGNTIYF. CDR3 nucleotides: TGCAGTGCCCCCGGCACAGGGGAACACTCTGGAAACACCATATATTTT.

Concerning this clonotype itself: With a much larger clone just one base away, this may be a read error. The chain has TRBV19 and TRBJ1-2; TRBD1 matches at 10 bases. This CDR3 is 13 amino acids long. Germline lookup yields CDR1 LNHDA and CDR2 SQIVND (reference sequence). The CDR3 DNA reads as TGTGCCAGCGGACAGGGGGAGAACTATGGCCACACCTTC. Translating it yields CASGQGENYGHTF.

This clonotype was found many times. This chain joins TRBV3-1 and TRBJ2-1, with 11 positions matching TRBD2. The germline gives CDR1 LGHDT, CDR2 YNNKEL (reference sequence). The J segment lost 4 bases and the V segment lost 0 bases, leaving 5 bases of the junction unmatched. This CDR3 spans 17 amino acids. The CDR3 protein is CASSQDPRLAGYNEQFF. CDR3 DNA sequence: TGTGCCAGCAGCCAAGACCCAAGACTAGCGGGGTACAATGAGCAGTTCTTC.

This clonotype was observed many times. The chain is built from TRBV3-1 and TRBJ2-3; a possible D gene is TRBD2 (6 bases). Germline loops: CDR1 LGHDT, CDR2 YNNKEL (reference sequence). The CDR3 contains 15 residues. V was cut by 3 bases and J by 4 bases, with 14 bases left in between. CDR3 DNA: TGTGCCAGCAGCCAGGACACGGGAGTGGCAGATACGCAGTATTTT. It yields the protein CASSQDTGVADTQYF.

This clonotype came up a few times. The chain links TRBV5-1 to TRBJ2-2; possibly TRBD2 for D (6 bases). CDR3 length equals 15 residues. Trimming pared 1 base from V and 6 bases from J, leaving 13 bases between. Germline V gene data show CDR1 as SGHRS and CDR2 as YFSETQ. The CDR3 spells CASSLSQGGAGELFF. CDR3 in DNA: TGCGCCAGCAGCTTGAGCCAGGGCGGGGCCGGGGAGCTGTTTTTT. The entire variable domain, with the rest obtained from reference TRBV5-1 and TRBJ2-2, is as follows: KAGVTQTPRYLIKTRGQQVTLSCSPISGHRSVSWYQQTPGQGLQFLFEYFSETQRNKGNFPGRFSGRQFSNSRSEMNVSTLELGDSALYLCASSLSQGGAGELFFGEGSRLTVL.

The chain has TRBV9 and TRBJ2-1; TRBD1 is a possible D gene (5 bases). V was trimmed by 4 bases and J by 8 bases, leaving 19 bases between them. Germline-derived CDR1 and CDR2 are SGDLS and YYNGEE. The CDR3 totals 15 residues. The CDR3 loop reads CASSPSGAKVDEQFF. In DNA, the CDR3 is TGTGCCAGCAGCCCGAGTGGGGCCAAGGTCGATGAGCAGTTCTTC.

This clonotype turned up a few times. The CDR3 protein is CSVGSSDTQYF. The CDR3 nucleotides read TGCAGCGTTGGGTCGTCAGATACGCAGTATTTT. The rearrangement joins TRBV29-1 to TRBJ2-3; D unresolved. The V end lost 4 bases, the J end lost 4 bases, and 6 bases lay between the germline ends. From germline, CDR1 is SQVTM and CDR2 ANQGSEA. The CDR3 loop spans 11 amino acids.

The chain carries TRBV11-2 and TRBJ2-1; 9 bases agree with TRBD2. The V gene's germline CDR1 is SGHAT and CDR2 FQNNGV. The CDR3 sequence is 18 residues long. With V trimmed by 6 bases and J by 8 bases, 20 bases remained unmatched. CDR3 sequence: CASSFGLPGLASWHEQFF. The CDR3 DNA reads as TGTGCCAGCAGTTTTGGACTTCCGGGACTAGCCTCCTGGCATGAGCAGTTCTTC.

There are many counts of this clonotype. The chain has TRBV12-3 or TRBV12-4 and TRBJ2-5, with D maybe TRBD2 (5 bases). CDR3 size: 15 residues. V dropped 7 bases and J dropped 3 bases, with 18 bases sitting between them. The CDR3 spells CASTMSGKSKETQYF. CDR3 sequence (DNA): TGTGCCAGCACCATGAGCGGTAAAAGTAAAGAGACCCAGTACTTC.

This clonotype was picked up many times. The chain employs TRBV2 and TRBJ2-1; 12 nucleotides match TRBD2. This CDR3 is built from 20 residues. J lost 0 bases, V lost 5 bases, and 14 bases had no gene match. Per the germline V gene, CDR1 is SNHLY and CDR2 is FYNNEI. The CDR3 spells CASSSPSGRALQSSYNEQFF. The CDR3 DNA sequence: TGTGCCAGCAGTTCCCCTAGCGGGAGGGCCCTTCAAAGCTCCTACAATGAGCAGTTCTTC.

This chain joins TRBV6-1 and TRBJ1-5; 9 bases line up with TRBD1. V shed 7 bases, J shed 4 bases, and the junction held 8 bases outside the gene matches. Germline V gene lookup returns CDR1 MNHNS and CDR2 SASEGT. CDR3 length equals 15 residues. In DNA, the CDR3 is TGTGCCAGCACGACAGGGACAGGGAGGAATCAGCCCCAGCATTTT. It yields the protein CASTTGTGRNQPQHF.